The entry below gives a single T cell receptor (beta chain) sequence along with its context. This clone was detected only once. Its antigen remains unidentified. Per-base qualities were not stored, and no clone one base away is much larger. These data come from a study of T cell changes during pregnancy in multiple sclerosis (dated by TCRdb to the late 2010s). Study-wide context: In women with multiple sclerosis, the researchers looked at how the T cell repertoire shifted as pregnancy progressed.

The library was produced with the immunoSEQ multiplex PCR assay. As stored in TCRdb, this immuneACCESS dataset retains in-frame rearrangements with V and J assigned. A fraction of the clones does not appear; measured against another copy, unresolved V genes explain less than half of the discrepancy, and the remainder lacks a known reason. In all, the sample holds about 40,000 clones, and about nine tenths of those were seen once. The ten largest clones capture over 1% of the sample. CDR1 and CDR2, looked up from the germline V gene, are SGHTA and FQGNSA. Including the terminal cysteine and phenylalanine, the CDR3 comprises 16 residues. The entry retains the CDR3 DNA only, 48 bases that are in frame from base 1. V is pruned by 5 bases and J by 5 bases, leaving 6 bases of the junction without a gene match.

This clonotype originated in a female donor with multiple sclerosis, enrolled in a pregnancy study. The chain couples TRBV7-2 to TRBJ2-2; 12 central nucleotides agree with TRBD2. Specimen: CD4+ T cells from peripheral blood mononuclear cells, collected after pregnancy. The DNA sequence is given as TGTGCCAGCAGCCAGACTAGCGGGAGTAGTACCGGGGAGCTGTTTTTT. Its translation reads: CASSQTSGSSTGELFF.